Following are 9 T cell receptor beta chains from one sample sequenced in a study of T cell repertoires in cytomegalovirus infection. TCRdb re-called the reads through MiXCR, storing one row per CDR3 protein. Here the sample spans about 890,000 distinct CDR3 sequences, roughly 30% being singletons. No antigen has been assigned to these receptors. The material sequenced was cultured CD8+ T cells from PBMCs, taken from culture after CMV antigen stimulation. These receptors were obtained from a human donor in good health (CMV status not recorded). Some clones in this sample may be carry-over from other donors' samples.

V and J are TRBV4-2 and TRBJ2-2; 8 bases map to TRBD1. J gave up 1 base and V 3 bases, and 4 bases lay outside the gene matches. The germline gives CDR1 LGHNA, CDR2 YNFKEQ. This CDR3 spans 16 amino acids. The CDR3 DNA is TGTGCCAGCAGCCACGGGACAGGAATGAACACCGGGGAGCTGTTTTTT. As protein: CASSHGTGMNTGELFF.

This clonotype came up a few times. The rearrangement links TRBV7-9 to TRBJ2-7, with 9 bases fitting TRBD1. The length of the CDR3 is 14 residues. V shed 5 bases, J shed 5 bases, and the junction held 7 bases outside the gene matches. Germline V gene data show CDR1 as SEHNR and CDR2 as FQNEAQ (reference sequence). In DNA form, the CDR3 reads TGTGCCAGCAGCGTCGGGACAGGGCGGCACGAGCAGTACTTC. Its translation is CASSVGTGRHEQYF.

The chain carries TRBV2 and TRBJ2-3, with a tentative D call TRBD1 (6 bases). V lost 8 bases and J 4 bases, leaving 13 bases between the germline ends. Germline CDR1 is SNHLY and CDR2 is FYNNEI. CDR3 length equals 13 residues. The DNA of the CDR3 is TGTGCCAGCGAATCAGGGGTTTCAGATACGCAGTATTTT. This translates into CASESGVSDTQYF.

This clonotype was observed a single time. DNA for the CDR3: TGTGCCAGTAAAGGGAGAGCCTACGAGCAGTACTTC. Residues: CASKGRAYEQYF. J is TRBJ2-7 and V is TRBV19; a weak D match, TRBD2 (5 bases). Trimming cost V 7 bases and J 2 bases, with 9 bases left between them. This CDR3 region has 12 residues. Germline V CDR1 and CDR2: LNHDA, SQIVND (reference sequence).

This clonotype has a handful of counts. J is TRBJ1-2 and V is TRBV12-3 or TRBV12-4; D is perhaps TRBD1 (5 bases). The CDR3 is made up of 19 amino acids. The germline V and J ends were trimmed by 0 bases and 2 bases, with 22 bases remaining between them. CDR3 DNA sequence: TGTGCCAGCAGTTTAGCGTGGGGGGTAAGAGGAGCGTACAACTATGGCTACACCTTC. The encoded protein is CASSLAWGVRGAYNYGYTF.

On this clonotype itself: This may be a read error, as it is one base from a much larger clone. This chain connects TRBV12-3 or TRBV12-4 to TRBJ2-7; no firm D call. The CDR3 runs to 13 residues. Trimming removed 3 bases from V and 4 bases from J, with 10 bases in between. The CDR3 here is CASSFGPWYEQYV. CDR3 DNA sequence: TGTGCCAGCAGTTTTGGGCCGTGGTACGAGCAGTACGTC.

This clonotype was counted only a few times. The rearrangement joins TRBV6-5 to TRBJ2-1; possibly TRBD2 for D (6 bases). Between the trimmed V and J ends, which lost 2 bases and 3 bases, there was a span of 11 bases. This CDR3 spans 15 amino acids. Germline assignment: CDR1 MNHEY and CDR2 SVGAGI. The CDR3 bases are TGTGCCAGCAGTTACGGGACTGCAATCTACAATGAGCAGTTCTTC. Translation gives CASSYGTAIYNEQFF.

The CDR3 loop is CASMRGGTDTQYF. In DNA form, the CDR3 reads TGTGCCAGCATGCGGGGGGGCACAGATACGCAGTATTTT. V gene TRBV7-9 combines with J gene TRBJ2-3, with 8 bases lining up with TRBD2. Losses at the gene ends were 7 bases for V and 1 base for J; bases not matched to a gene: 1. CDR3 length: 13 amino acids. CDR1 is SEHNR, CDR2 FQNEAQ, per germline (reference sequence).

This clonotype was counted at least ten times. This chain uses TRBV12-3 or TRBV12-4 with TRBJ2-7; D might be TRBD1 (5 bases). The CDR3 is 13 amino acids. The ends were cut back, 6 bases at V and 5 bases at J, with 14 bases in the middle. The CDR3 DNA reads TGTGCCAGCAGATCCTCAGGGATCAACGAGCAGTACTTC. Translation: CASRSSGINEQYF.